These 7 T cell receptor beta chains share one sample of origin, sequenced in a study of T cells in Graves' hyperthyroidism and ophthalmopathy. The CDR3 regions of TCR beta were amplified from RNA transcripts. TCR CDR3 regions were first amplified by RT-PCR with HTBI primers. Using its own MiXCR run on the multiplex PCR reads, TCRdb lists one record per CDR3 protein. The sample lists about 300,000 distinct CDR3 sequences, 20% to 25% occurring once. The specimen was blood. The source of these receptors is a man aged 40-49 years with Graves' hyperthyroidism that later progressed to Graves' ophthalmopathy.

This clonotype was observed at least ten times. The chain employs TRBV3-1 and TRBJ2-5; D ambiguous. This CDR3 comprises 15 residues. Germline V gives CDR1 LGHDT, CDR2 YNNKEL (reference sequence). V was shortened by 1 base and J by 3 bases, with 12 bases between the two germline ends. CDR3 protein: CASSQVLDWKETQYF. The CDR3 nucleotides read TGTGCCAGCAGCCAAGTCCTAGACTGGAAAGAGACCCAGTACTTC.

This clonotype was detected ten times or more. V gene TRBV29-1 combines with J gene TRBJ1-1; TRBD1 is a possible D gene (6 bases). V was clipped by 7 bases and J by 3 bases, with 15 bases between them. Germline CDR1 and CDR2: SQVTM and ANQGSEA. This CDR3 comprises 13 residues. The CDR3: CSAYRVGDTEAFF. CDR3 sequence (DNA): TGCAGCGCCTACAGGGTGGGGGACACTGAAGCTTTCTTT. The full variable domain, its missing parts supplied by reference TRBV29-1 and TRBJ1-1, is SAVISQKPSRDICQRGTSLTIQCQVDSQVTMMFWYRQQPGQSLTLIATANQGSEATYESGFVIDKFPISRPNLTFSTLTVSNMSPEDSSIYLCSAYRVGDTEAFFGQGTRLTVV.

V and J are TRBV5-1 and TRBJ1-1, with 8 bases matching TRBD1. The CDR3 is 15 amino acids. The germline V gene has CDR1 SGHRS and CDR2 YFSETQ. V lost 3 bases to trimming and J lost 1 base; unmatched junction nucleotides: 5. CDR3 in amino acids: CASSSTGTGNTEAFF. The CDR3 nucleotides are TGCGCCAGCAGCTCGACCGGGACAGGGAACACTGAAGCTTTCTTT.

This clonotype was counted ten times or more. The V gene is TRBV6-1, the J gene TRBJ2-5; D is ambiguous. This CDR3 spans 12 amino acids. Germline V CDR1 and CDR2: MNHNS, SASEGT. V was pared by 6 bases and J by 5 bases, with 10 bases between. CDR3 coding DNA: TGTGCCAGCAGGGGCAAGTGGGAGACCCAGTACTTC. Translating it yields CASRGKWETQYF.

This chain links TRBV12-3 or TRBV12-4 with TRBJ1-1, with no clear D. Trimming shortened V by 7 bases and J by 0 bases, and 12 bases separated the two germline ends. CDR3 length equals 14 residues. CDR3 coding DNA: TGTGCCAGCACCTTCGGCAGGATGAACACTGAAGCTTTCTTT. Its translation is CASTFGRMNTEAFF.

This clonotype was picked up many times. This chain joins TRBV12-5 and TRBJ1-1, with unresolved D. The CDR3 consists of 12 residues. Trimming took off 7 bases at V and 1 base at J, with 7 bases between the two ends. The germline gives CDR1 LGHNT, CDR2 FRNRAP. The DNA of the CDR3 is TGTGCTAGTGCGTTGGGGAACACTGAAGCTTTCTTT. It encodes CASALGNTEAFF. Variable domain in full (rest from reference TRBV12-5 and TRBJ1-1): DARVTQTPRHKVTEMGQEVTMRCQPILGHNTVFWYRQTMMQGLELLAYFRNRAPLDDSGMPKDRFSAEMPDATLATLKIQPSEPRDSAVYFCASALGNTEAFFGQGTRLTVV.

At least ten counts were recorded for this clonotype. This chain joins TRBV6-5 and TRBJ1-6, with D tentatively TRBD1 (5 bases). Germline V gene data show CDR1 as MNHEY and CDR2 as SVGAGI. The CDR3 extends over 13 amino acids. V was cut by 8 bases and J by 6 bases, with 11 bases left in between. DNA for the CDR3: TGTGCCAGCGAGGACACGTTTAATTCACCCCTCCACTTT. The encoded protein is CASEDTFNSPLHF.